One sample yielded the 23 T cell receptor beta chains listed below, sequenced in a study of CD8 T cells in ankylosing spondylitis. Study-level points and caveats: Characteristic, it appeared, of ankylosing spondylitis blood was a TCR beta motif of eight highly homologous variants.

Antigens for these TCRs are unknown. One entry per CDR3 protein, called by TCRdb with MiXCR from the 5' RACE reads. Found here are fewer than 550,000 distinct CDR3 sequences, about 5% of them singletons; the top ten hold around 3.5%. The sample was blood, either unsorted or a sorted T cell fraction (not recorded which). The receptor source for this set is a male donor with ankylosing spondylitis.

This clonotype showed up many times. The chain employs TRBV10-3 and TRBJ1-1; D unresolved. Germline CDR1 is ENHRY and CDR2 is SYGVKD. With 2 bases removed from V and 3 bases from J, the gap between germline ends came to 10 bases. The CDR3 length is 14 residues. The CDR3 is CAISEDEGYTEAFF. The CDR3 bases are TGTGCCATCAGTGAGGATGAGGGATACACTGAAGCTTTCTTT.

This clonotype has a count of ten or more. The chain couples TRBV28 to TRBJ2-5; D ambiguous. Per the germline V gene, CDR1 is MDHEN and CDR2 is SYDVKM. V was pared by 6 bases and J by 0 bases, with 17 bases between. The CDR3 contains 16 residues. CDR3 nucleotides: TGTGCCAGCAGGGAAGTGTATGGTAGATACCAAGAGACCCAGTACTTC. Protein: CASREVYGRYQETQYF.

This clonotype was picked up many times. This sequence joins TRBV28 and TRBJ2-7, with D perhaps given as TRBD1 or TRBD2 (5 bases each). The germline V gene encodes CDR1 MDHEN and CDR2 SYDVKM. The CDR3 loop spans 15 amino acids. Trimming cost V 7 bases and J 7 bases, with 23 bases left between them. CDR3 loop: CASTARDPEGREQYF. The CDR3 DNA is TGTGCCAGCACCGCCCGGGACCCCGAGGGAAGGGAGCAGTACTTC.

Ten or more counts support this clonotype. This chain links TRBV12-3 or TRBV12-4 with TRBJ1-6, with 8 bases aligning to TRBD1. J lost 12 bases, V lost 1 base, and 8 bases had no gene match. The CDR3 totals 15 residues. As DNA, the CDR3 is TGTGCCAGCAGTTTAGACGCAGGGGGCCGAGGACCCCTCCACTTT. It translates to CASSLDAGGRGPLHF.

In its sample, this clonotype was seen many times. The chain combines TRBV6-1 with TRBJ2-5; D perhaps matches TRBD2 (6 bases). Germline V gene lookup returns CDR1 MNHNS and CDR2 SASEGT. The CDR3 loop spans 16 amino acids. The ends were cut back, 6 bases at V and 4 bases at J, with 21 bases in the middle. The CDR3 DNA sequence: TGTGCCAGCAGACAAGGCCCGGGGACTCGGGCAGAGACCCAGTACTTC. This codes for CASRQGPGTRAETQYF.

The CDR3 is CASSLGAASSYEQYF. CDR3 bases: TGTGCCAGCAGCTTAGGTGCAGCGAGCTCCTACGAGCAGTACTTC. The rearrangement joins TRBV7-2 to TRBJ2-7; D remains ambiguous. CDR3 size: 15 residues. Germline CDR1 SGHTA, CDR2 FQGNSA. The V and J ends lost 1 base and 0 bases respectively, with 10 bases between them.

This clonotype was picked up many times. The rearrangement joins TRBV4-2 to TRBJ2-3; 11 bases fit TRBD2. Trimming removed 1 base from V and 3 bases from J; junction bases left unmatched: 9. The CDR3 contains 18 residues. The germline V gene has CDR1 LGHNA and CDR2 YNFKEQ. Here the CDR3 reads CASSQGLAGGIRTDTQYF. The DNA of the CDR3 is TGTGCCAGCAGCCAAGGTCTAGCGGGAGGAATCAGGACAGATACGCAGTATTTT.

This clonotype was seen ten or more times. The chain is built from TRBV29-1 and TRBJ2-2; 7 positions match TRBD2. CDR3 length equals 13 residues. Germline V gene lookup returns CDR1 SQVTM and CDR2 ANQGSEA. Germline trimming cut 6 bases from V and 5 bases from J; bases unmatched to any gene: 6. The CDR3, as DNA: TGCAGCGTGGGCGGGAGAGGAACCGGGGAGCTGTTTTTT. Translated: CSVGGRGTGELFF.

With regard to this clonotype: A much larger clone differs by one base, so this may be a read error. The gene calls are TRBV6-2 or TRBV6-3 and TRBJ2-1; D unclear. CDR3 length equals 14 residues. The germline CDR1 and CDR2 sequences are MNHEY and SVGEGT. The CDR3 sequence is CANSYLATYNEQFF. For the CDR3, the DNA is TGTGCCAACAGTTACCTTGCCACCTACAATGAGCAGTTCTTC.

This clonotype was found a few times. The genes are TRBV20-1 and TRBJ2-1; 10 bases are shared with TRBD2. CDR1 is DFQATT, CDR2 SNEGSKA, per germline (reference sequence). This CDR3 has 14 residues. The junction had 9 bases not matched to a gene; V was cut back by 6 bases and J by 7 bases. The CDR3 region has the DNA TGCAGTGCCAAGCTGGCTAGCGGGAGAAATGAGCAGTTCTTC. Translated: CSAKLASGRNEQFF.

This clonotype was seen ten or more times. For the CDR3, the DNA is TGCGCCAGCAGCCAAGCCGGGACAGTTAACAATGAGCAGTTCTTC. Its protein product is CASSQAGTVNNEQFF. The V call is TRBV4-3, the J call TRBJ2-1, with TRBD1 identical over 7 bases. J lost 5 bases, V lost 1 base, and 5 bases had no gene match. The CDR3 sequence is 15 residues long. Per the germline V gene, CDR1 is LGHNA and CDR2 is YSLEER.

The genes are TRBV4-1 and TRBJ2-5; 9 nucleotides agree with TRBD2. The CDR3 has 17 residues. The V gene end was trimmed by 0 bases and the J gene end by 3 bases; junction bases not matched to a gene: 8. Germline CDR1 reads MGHRA; CDR2 reads YSYEKL. This chain's CDR3 is CASSQELGGGREETQYF. CDR3 DNA: TGCGCCAGCAGCCAAGAACTCGGCGGCGGGAGGGAAGAGACCCAGTACTTC.

This clonotype has a count of ten or more. At one end the junction does not follow the germline gene, possibly because of a read error. The rearrangement links TRBV29-1 to TRBJ2-2; weak D call: TRBD2 (7 bases). Germline lookup yields CDR1 SQVTM and CDR2 ANQGSEA. CDR3 length equals 14 residues. This CDR3 reads CSVEGGVGTGELFF. The DNA for the CDR3 is TGCAGCGTCGAAGGGGGGGTTGGCACCGGGGAGCTGTTTTTT.

This clonotype was counted at least ten times. The chain carries TRBV11-2 and TRBJ2-3; a possible D gene is TRBD2 (6 bases). V lost 4 bases to trimming and J lost 0 bases, with 14 bases between them. The V gene's germline CDR1 is SGHAT and CDR2 FQNNGV. The CDR3 has 16 residues. CDR3: CASSSGGSPSTDTQYF. The CDR3 DNA reads as TGTGCCAGCAGCTCAGGAGGGTCCCCTAGCACAGATACGCAGTATTTT.

This clonotype has ten or more counts. The rearrangement links TRBV29-1 to TRBJ2-1; TRBD2 aligns across 10 bases. The CDR3 runs 15 residues. Germline V gene data show CDR1 as SQVTM and CDR2 as ANQGSEA. The V segment lost 7 bases and the J segment 2 bases; nucleotides outside the gene matches: 8. CDR3 DNA: TGCAGCGCTCAGCCTGGACTAGCGGCCTACAATGAGCAGTTCTTC. Amino acid sequence: CSAQPGLAAYNEQFF.

Ten or more counts support this clonotype. The chain combines TRBV10-3 with TRBJ2-7, with D possibly being TRBD2 (6 bases). Germline-derived CDR1 and CDR2 are ENHRY and SYGVKD. This CDR3 is built from 15 residues. V lost 6 bases to trimming and J lost 0 bases, with 15 bases between them. For the CDR3, the DNA is TGTGCCATCAGGGACGGTGGGAGGAGCTCCTACGAGCAGTACTTC. Translation gives CAIRDGGRSSYEQYF.

The table lists this clonotype with many counts. V gene TRBV5-1 combines with J gene TRBJ2-3; 7 nucleotides match TRBD2. V was clipped by 1 base and J by 6 bases; unmatched bases: 14. The CDR3 totals 17 residues. The germline V gene has CDR1 SGHRS and CDR2 YFSETQ. The CDR3 DNA is TGCGCCAGCAGCTTGTCTATGGCGGGAGATGGGTCGGATACGCAGTATTTT. Its protein is CASSLSMAGDGSDTQYF.

This clonotype was detected a few times. The genes are TRBV12-3 or TRBV12-4 and TRBJ2-4; TRBD2 matches at 9 bases. This CDR3 region has 17 residues. With V trimmed by 5 bases and J by 9 bases, 17 bases remained unmatched. The CDR3 here is CASSSPGAGGPFTIQYF. CDR3 in DNA: TGTGCCAGCAGTAGCCCCGGGGCGGGAGGGCCTTTCACCATTCAGTACTTC.

The chain joins TRBV5-1 to TRBJ2-1; D remains ambiguous. The length of the CDR3 is 13 residues. Germline V gene sequence: CDR1 SGHRS, CDR2 YFSETQ. V was cut by 3 bases and J by 8 bases, with 12 bases left in between. The CDR3 nucleotides read TGCGCCAGCAGCTACCCACAAGGCGATGAGCAGTTCTTC. It encodes CASSYPQGDEQFF.

There are many counts of this clonotype. The chain uses TRBV4-2 and TRBJ1-2; D not certain. V was shortened by 5 bases and J by 6 bases, with 16 bases between the two germline ends. The CDR3 is 14 residues long. Germline-derived CDR1 and CDR2 are LGHNA and YNFKEQ. Written as DNA, the CDR3 is TGTGCCAGCAGCGTCGTACCTCTTTGGGATGGCTACACCTTC. This encodes CASSVVPLWDGYTF.

This clonotype was counted only a few times. The chain joins TRBV19 to TRBJ2-2; D might be TRBD1 (5 bases). This CDR3 region has 14 residues. The ends were cut back, 3 bases at V and 7 bases at J, with 12 bases in the middle. Per germline, CDR1 LNHDA and CDR2 SQIVND (reference sequence). CDR3 nucleotide sequence: TGTGCCAGTAGTATTGACAGACGGTTCGGGGAGCTGTTTTTT. Amino acid sequence: CASSIDRRFGELFF.

This clonotype was observed many times. V and J are TRBV29-1 and TRBJ1-1; D remains unclear. Deletions cut 6 bases from V and 2 bases from J, with 13 bases between. Germline CDR1 and CDR2: SQVTM and ANQGSEA. The CDR3 extends over 13 amino acids. The CDR3 sequence is CSVIRPVNTEAFF. The CDR3 DNA reads as TGCAGCGTCATAAGACCAGTAAACACTGAAGCTTTCTTT.

This clonotype was recorded many times. The chain joins TRBV11-2 to TRBJ2-2; 7 bases match TRBD2. V lost 5 bases and J lost 4; bases outside the gene matches: 16. The CDR3 spans 18 residues. The germline gives CDR1 SGHAT, CDR2 FQNNGV. The CDR3 coding sequence is TGTGCCAGCAGCCCATCAAGGAGCGGGGCAACGTTCACCGGGGAGCTGTTTTTT. It translates to CASSPSRSGATFTGELFF.